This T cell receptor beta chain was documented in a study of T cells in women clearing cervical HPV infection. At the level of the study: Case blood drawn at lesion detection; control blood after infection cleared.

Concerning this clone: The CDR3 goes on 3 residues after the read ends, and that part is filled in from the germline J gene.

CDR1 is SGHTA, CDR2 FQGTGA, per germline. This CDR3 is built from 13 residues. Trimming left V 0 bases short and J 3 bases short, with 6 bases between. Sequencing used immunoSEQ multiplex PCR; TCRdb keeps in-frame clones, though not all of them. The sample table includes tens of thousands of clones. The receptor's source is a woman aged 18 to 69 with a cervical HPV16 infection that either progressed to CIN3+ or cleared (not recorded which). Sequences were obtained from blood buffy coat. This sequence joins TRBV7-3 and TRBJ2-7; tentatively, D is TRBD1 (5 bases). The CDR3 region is CASSLTRDYEQYF. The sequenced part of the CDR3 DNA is TGTGCCAGCAGCTTAACCAGGGACTACGAG.